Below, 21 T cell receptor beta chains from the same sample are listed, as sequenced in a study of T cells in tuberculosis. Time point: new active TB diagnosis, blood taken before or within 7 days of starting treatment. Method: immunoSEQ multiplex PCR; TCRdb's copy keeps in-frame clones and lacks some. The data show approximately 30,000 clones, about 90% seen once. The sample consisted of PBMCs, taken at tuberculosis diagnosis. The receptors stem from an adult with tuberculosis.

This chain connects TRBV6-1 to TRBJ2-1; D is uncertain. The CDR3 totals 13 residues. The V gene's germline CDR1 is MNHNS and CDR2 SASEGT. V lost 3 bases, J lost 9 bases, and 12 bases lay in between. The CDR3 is CASSDAVDGEQFF. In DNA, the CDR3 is TGTGCCAGCAGTGACGCGGTAGACGGTGAGCAGTTCTTC.

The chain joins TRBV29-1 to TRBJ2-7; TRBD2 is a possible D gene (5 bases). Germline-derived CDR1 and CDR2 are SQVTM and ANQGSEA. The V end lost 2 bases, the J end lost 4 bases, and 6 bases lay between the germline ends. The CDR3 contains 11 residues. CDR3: CSVESGYEQYF. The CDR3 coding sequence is TGCAGCGTTGAATCGGGGTACGAGCAGTACTTC.

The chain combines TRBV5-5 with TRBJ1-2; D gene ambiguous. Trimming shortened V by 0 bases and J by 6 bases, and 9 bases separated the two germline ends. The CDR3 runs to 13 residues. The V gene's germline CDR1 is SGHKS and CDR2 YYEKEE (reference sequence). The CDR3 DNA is TGTGCCAGCAGCTTGGCCGCCGCGAATGGCTACACCTTC. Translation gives CASSLAAANGYTF.

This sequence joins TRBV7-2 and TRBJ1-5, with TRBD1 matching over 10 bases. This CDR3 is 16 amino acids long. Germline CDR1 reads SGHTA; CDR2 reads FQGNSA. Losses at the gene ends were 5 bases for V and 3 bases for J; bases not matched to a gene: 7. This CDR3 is CASSDGTGEYNQPQHF. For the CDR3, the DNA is TGTGCCAGCAGCGACGGGACAGGGGAGTACAATCAGCCCCAGCATTTT.

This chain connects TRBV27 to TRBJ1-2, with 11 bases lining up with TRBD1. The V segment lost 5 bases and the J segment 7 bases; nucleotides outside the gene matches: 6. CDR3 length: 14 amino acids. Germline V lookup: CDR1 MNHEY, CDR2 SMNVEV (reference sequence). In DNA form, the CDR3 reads TGTGCCAGCAGTCGATGGGACAGGGGGGGTGGCTACACCTTC. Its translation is CASSRWDRGGGYTF.

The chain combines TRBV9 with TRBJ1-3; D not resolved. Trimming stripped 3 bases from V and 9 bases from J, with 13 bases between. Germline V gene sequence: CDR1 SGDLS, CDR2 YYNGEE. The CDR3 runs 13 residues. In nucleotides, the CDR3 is TGTGCCAGCAGCGGAACAACGGAGCCCACCATATATTTT. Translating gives CASSGTTEPTIYF. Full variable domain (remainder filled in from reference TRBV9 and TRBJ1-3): DSGVTQTPKHLITATGQRVTLRCSPRSGDLSVYWYQQSLDQGLQFLIQYYNGEERAKGNILERFSAQQFPDLHSELNLSSLELGDSALYFCASSGTTEPTIYFGEGSWLTVV.

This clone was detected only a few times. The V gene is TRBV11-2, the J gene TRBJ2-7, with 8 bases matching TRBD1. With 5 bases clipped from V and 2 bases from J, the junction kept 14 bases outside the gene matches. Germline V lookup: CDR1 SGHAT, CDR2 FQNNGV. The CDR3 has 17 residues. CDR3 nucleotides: TGTGCCAGCAGCCTAAAAGCCCGGACAGGGTATACCTACGAGCAGTACTTC. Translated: CASSLKARTGYTYEQYF.

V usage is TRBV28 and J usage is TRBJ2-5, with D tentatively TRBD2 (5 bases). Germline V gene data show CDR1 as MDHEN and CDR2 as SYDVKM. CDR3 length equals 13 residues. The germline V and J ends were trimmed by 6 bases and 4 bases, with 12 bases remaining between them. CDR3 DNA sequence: TGTGCCAGCAGATTAGCGTCTAGAGAGACCCAGTACTTC. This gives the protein CASRLASRETQYF.

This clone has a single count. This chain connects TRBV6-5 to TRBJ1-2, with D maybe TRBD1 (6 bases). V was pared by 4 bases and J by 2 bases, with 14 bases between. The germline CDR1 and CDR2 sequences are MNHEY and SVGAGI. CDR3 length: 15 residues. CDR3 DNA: TGTGCCAGCAGTTCCGCGGGGGCGCCCAACTATGGCTACACCTTC. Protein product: CASSSAGAPNYGYTF.

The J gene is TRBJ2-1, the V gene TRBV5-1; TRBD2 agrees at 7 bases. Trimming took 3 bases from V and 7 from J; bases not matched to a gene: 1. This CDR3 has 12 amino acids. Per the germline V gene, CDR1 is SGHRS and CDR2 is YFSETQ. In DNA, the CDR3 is TGCGCCAGCAGCTATAGCGGGAATGAGCAGTTCTTC. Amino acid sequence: CASSYSGNEQFF. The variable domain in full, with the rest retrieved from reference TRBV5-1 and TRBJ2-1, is KAGVTQTPRYLIKTRGQQVTLSCSPISGHRSVSWYQQTPGQGLQFLFEYFSETQRNKGNFPGRFSGRQFSNSRSEMNVSTLELGDSALYLCASSYSGNEQFFGPGTRLTVL.

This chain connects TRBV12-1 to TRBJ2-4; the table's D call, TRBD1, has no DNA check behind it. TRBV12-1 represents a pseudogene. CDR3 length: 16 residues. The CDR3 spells CASSSGQERTKNIQYF. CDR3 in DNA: TGTGCCAGCAGCTCCGGACAGGAACGGACCAAAAACATTCAGTACTTC.

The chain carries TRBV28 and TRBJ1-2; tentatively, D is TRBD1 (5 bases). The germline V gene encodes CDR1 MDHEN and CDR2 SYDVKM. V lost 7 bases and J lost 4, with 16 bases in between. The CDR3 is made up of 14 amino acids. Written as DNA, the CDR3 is TGTGCCAGCACCCAGGGAGGGCCTATCTATGGCTACACCTTC. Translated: CASTQGGPIYGYTF.

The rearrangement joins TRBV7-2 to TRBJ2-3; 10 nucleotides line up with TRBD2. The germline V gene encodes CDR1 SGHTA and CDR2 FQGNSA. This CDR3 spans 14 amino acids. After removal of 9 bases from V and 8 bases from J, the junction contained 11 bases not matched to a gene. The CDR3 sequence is CASSLAGGPSTQYF. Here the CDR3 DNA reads TGTGCCAGTTCCTTAGCGGGAGGCCCAAGTACGCAGTATTTT.

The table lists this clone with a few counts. The CDR3 spells CASRGQGTGNTIYF. CDR3 nucleotide sequence: TGTGCCAGCAGGGGACAGGGGACTGGAAACACCATATATTTT. This chain uses TRBV28 with TRBJ1-3, with 10 bases matching TRBD1. Germline CDR1 is MDHEN and CDR2 is SYDVKM. The CDR3 spans 14 residues. With 6 bases clipped from V and 2 bases from J, the junction kept 1 base outside the gene matches.

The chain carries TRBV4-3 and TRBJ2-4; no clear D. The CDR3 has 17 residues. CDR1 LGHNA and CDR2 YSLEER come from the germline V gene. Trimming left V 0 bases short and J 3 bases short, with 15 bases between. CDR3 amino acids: CASSQERQLQDKNIQYF. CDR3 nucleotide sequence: TGCGCCAGCAGCCAAGAGAGGCAGCTGCAAGACAAAAACATTCAGTACTTC.

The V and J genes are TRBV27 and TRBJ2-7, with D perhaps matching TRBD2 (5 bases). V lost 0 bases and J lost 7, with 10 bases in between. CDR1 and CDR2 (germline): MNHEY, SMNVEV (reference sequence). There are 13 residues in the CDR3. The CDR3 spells CASSLSRVGEQYF. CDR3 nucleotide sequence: TGTGCCAGCAGTTTATCGAGGGTGGGGGAGCAGTACTTC.

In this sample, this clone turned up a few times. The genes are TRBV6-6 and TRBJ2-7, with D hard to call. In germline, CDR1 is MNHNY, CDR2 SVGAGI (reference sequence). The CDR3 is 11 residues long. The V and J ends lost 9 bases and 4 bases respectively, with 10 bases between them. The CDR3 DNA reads TGTGCCAGTTCCACTGATTACGAGCAGTACTTC. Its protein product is CASSTDYEQYF.

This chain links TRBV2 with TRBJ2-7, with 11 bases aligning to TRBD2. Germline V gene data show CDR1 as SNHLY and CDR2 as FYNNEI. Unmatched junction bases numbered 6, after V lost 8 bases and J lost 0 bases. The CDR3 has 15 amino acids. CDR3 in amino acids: CASGTSGKSSYEQYF. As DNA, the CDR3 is TGTGCCAGCGGGACTAGCGGAAAGAGCTCCTACGAGCAGTACTTC.

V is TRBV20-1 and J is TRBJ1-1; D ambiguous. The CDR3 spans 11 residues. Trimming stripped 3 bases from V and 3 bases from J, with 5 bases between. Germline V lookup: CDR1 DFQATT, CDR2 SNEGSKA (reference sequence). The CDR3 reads CSAREDTEAFF. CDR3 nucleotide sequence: TGCAGTGCTAGGGAGGACACTGAAGCTTTCTTT.

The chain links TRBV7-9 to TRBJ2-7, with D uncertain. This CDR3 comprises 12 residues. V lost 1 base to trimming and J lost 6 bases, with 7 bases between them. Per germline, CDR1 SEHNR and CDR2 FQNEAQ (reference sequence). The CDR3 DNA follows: TGTGCCAGCAGCTTAGTGGCTGGCGAGCAGTACTTC. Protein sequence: CASSLVAGEQYF.

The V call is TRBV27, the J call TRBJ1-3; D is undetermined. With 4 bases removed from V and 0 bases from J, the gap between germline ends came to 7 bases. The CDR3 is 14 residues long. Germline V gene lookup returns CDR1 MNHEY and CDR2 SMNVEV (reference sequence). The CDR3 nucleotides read TGTGCCAGCAGTTCCCTAAGCTCTGGAAACACCATATATTTT. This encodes CASSSLSSGNTIYF.